One TCR beta chain is described in this entry. Its antigen is still unknown. This sample was taken from a study of a mutant IDH1 vaccine in newly diagnosed glioma. As for time point: week 35, safety follow-up. The study gave 300 ug of mutant IDH1 20-mer peptide per vaccine dose, with topical imiquimod. Sequencing used immunoSEQ multiplex PCR; TCRdb keeps in-frame clones, though not all of them. The table includes tens of thousands of clones, less than 90% detected once. This CDR3 spans 14 amino acids. Germline CDR1 is MNHEY and CDR2 is SMNVEV (reference sequence). With 3 bases removed from V and 4 bases from J, the gap between germline ends came to 10 bases.

Source: PBMCs, taken from a glioma patient whose treatment included an IDH1 peptide vaccine. The chain couples TRBV27 to TRBJ1-5; tentative D call: TRBD1 (6 bases). This receptor was identified in a man aged 30 to 39 with glioma. This CDR3 reads CASSLDSPNQPQHF. The DNA of the CDR3 is TGTGCCAGCAGTTTGGACAGCCCAAATCAGCCCCAGCATTTT.